The source of this TCR beta chain is a study of T cell changes during pregnancy in multiple sclerosis. This table comes from immunoSEQ multiplex PCR, and its TCRdb copy is limited to in-frame clones, with some not included. The table includes some 45,000 clones, 80% to 95% detected once. The germline gives CDR1 SGHRS, CDR2 YFSETQ. This CDR3 comprises 11 residues. V shed 5 bases and J shed 10 bases, with 9 bases lying between them. This clonotype was obtained from a female donor in good health, enrolled as a control in a pregnancy study. The rearrangement uses TRBV5-1 and TRBJ1-4; D might be TRBD1 (6 bases). The sequences come from CD4+ T cells from peripheral blood mononuclear cells, collected after pregnancy. The DNA for the CDR3 is TGCGCCAGCAGGGGGGCCGGAAAACTGTTTTTT. Translation: CASRGAGKLFF.